A selection of T cell receptor beta chains follows, all from one sample in a study of blood T cell repertoires in COVID-19. Assay: immunoSEQ multiplex PCR; the TCRdb copy retains only in-frame clones and omits some. The sample holds about 160,000 clones; over 85% are singletons and the top ten take 4.5% to 5.5%. Sequencing was carried out using peripheral blood. These receptors were taken from a woman between 45 and 65 years old with acute or convalescent COVID-19. The CDR3 runs from the conserved cysteine through the conserved F or W. A D gene is named only where the DNA matches it firmly. Size is omitted from some rows. Given values are once, few, many or a class for expanded clones.

clone size,V gene,D gene,J gene,CDR3 DNA,CDR3 protein
.,TRBV6-1,.,TRBJ1-1,TGTGCCAGCAGTGAAATGAGGGCTCGAGTATCTGAAGCTTTCTTT,CASSEMRARVSEAFF
.,TRBV7-9,TRBD2,TRBJ2-1,TGTGCCAGCCCAGGCGGAGACGGGAGGGCCTACAATGAGCAGTTCTTC,CASPGGDGRAYNEQFF
.,TRBV20-1,.,TRBJ1-4,TGCAGTGCTAGTAGGCAGGGAATAGAAAAACTGTTTTTT,CSASRQGIEKLFF
.,TRBV5-4,TRBD1,TRBJ1-2,TGTGCCAGCAGCCCGAACCCAGGGGGCGCGTATGGCTACACCTTC,CASSPNPGGAYGYTF
.,TRBV27,TRBD1,TRBJ2-6,TGTGCCAGCAGTCCATCCCCGGCAGGGGGCCTTCACTCTGGGGCCAACGTCCTGACTTTC,CASSPSPAGGLHSGANVLTF
.,TRBV19,.,TRBJ1-5,TGTGCCAGTAGTGGCCAGGATCAGCCCCAGCATTTT,CASSGQDQPQHF
.,TRBV16,TRBD2,TRBJ2-1,TGTGCCAGCAGCCTGCTAGCGGGAGGCTTCGAGCAGTTCTTC,CASSLLAGGFEQFF
.,TRBV7-9,.,TRBJ2-7,TGTGCCAGCAGCCCCGGGGACACCTACTACGAGCAGTACTTC,CASSPGDTYYEQYF
.,TRBV11-2,TRBD1,TRBJ2-7,TGTGCCAGCAGCTTCTCGGACAGGGGACTCTACGAGCAGTACTTC,CASSFSDRGLYEQYF
once,TRBV5-1,.,TRBJ1-2,TGCGCCAGCAGCTTGAAATGGTCGGGGGACAACTATGGCTACACCTTC,CASSLKWSGDNYGYTF
.,TRBV19,TRBD1,TRBJ1-2,TGTGCCAGTAGTATAAGAGGGGGCAGGGATGGCTACACCTTC,CASSIRGGRDGYTF
.,TRBV6-5,TRBD1,TRBJ1-4,TGTGCCAGCAGTAGAAGACAGGGGGGTGAAAAACTGTTTTTT,CASSRRQGGEKLFF
once,TRBV3-1/TRBV3-2,.,TRBJ1-2,TGTGCCAGCAGCTCACAGATATACTATGGCTACACCTTC,CASSSQIYYGYTF
.,TRBV29-1,.,TRBJ1-2,TGCAGCGTAGGGACACTCTATGGCTACACCTTC,CSVGTLYGYTF
.,TRBV30,TRBD1,TRBJ1-2,TGTGCCTGGACCACAGGGGGTAGAGGCTACACCTTC,CAWTTGGRGYTF
.,TRBV12-5,.,TRBJ1-1,TGTGCTAGTGCCCGGGAAGGGACAAAAGCTTTCTTT,CASAREGTKAFF
once,TRBV19,TRBD1,TRBJ1-1,TGTGCCAGTAGGCCTGGGACAAGGGGGCTTGCTTTCTTT,CASRPGTRGLAFF
.,TRBV6-5,TRBD2,TRBJ2-1,TGTGCCAGCAGCAAGGGACTAGCGGGAGGTGAGCAGTTCTTC,CASSKGLAGGEQFF
.,TRBV29-1,.,TRBJ2-7,TGCAGCGTTGCCAGGGGAACGAGATACGAGCAGTACTTC,CSVARGTRYEQYF
.,TRBV24-1,.,TRBJ2-1,TGTGCCACCAGTGATTTTCGGGGGGAGCAGTTCTTC,CATSDFRGEQFF
.,TRBV24-1,TRBD2,TRBJ2-5,TGTGCCACCAGTGACGGCCTCCTAGCGGGGGGGCTATGGGAGACCCAGTACTTC,CATSDGLLAGGLWETQYF
.,TRBV7-9,TRBD2,TRBJ2-1,TGTGCCAGCAGCTTAGTAGCGGGAGGCCCGAGCTCCTACAATGAGCAGTTCTTC,CASSLVAGGPSSYNEQFF
.,TRBV5-1,.,TRBJ2-7,TGCGCCAGCAGCTTGGCCCTAAGTGATAGCTCCTACGAGCAGTACTTC,CASSLALSDSSYEQYF
.,TRBV4-1,.,TRBJ2-7,TGCGCCAGCAGCCAAGGATGGGGCCCTCCATCCTACGAGCAGTACTTC,CASSQGWGPPSYEQYF
.,TRBV6-5,TRBD1,TRBJ1-3,TGTGCCAGCAGTTACGGCCAACAGGGGTCTGGAAACACCATATATTTT,CASSYGQQGSGNTIYF
.,TRBV18,TRBD1,TRBJ1-1,TGTGCCAGCTTAAGGGACAGGCAGAACACTGAAGCTTTCTTT,CASLRDRQNTEAFF
.,TRBV5-1,.,TRBJ2-7,TGCGCCAGCAGCCCACGGACTGAGATCTACGAGCAGTACTTC,CASSPRTEIYEQYF
.,TRBV5-6,TRBD2,TRBJ2-7,TGTGCCAGCACCGCACGGTGGAATAGCGGGTCCAGAGAGCAGTACTTC,CASTARWNSGSREQYF
.,TRBV6-4,TRBD1,TRBJ1-5,TGTGCCAGCAGACGGGACAGGTATTGTAGCAATCAGCCCCAGCATTTT,CASRRDRYCSNQPQHF
once,TRBV15,TRBD1,TRBJ2-5,TGTGCCACCAGCAGGCACGAGGGGGCCGGGGAGACCCAGTACTTC,CATSRHEGAGETQYF
.,TRBV11-2,TRBD2,TRBJ2-5,TGTGCCAGCAGCTTAATTGCAGGACTAGAGGCCCCAGCCCAGTACTTC,CASSLIAGLEAPAQYF
.,TRBV5-8,TRBD1,TRBJ1-6,TGTGCCAGCAGAGTCCGGGACAGGGATAATTCACCCCTCCACTTT,CASRVRDRDNSPLHF
.,TRBV27,.,TRBJ1-1,TGTGCCAGCAGATGGAGTGGGGGGGTGAACACTGAAGCTTTCTTT,CASRWSGGVNTEAFF
.,TRBV24-1,.,TRBJ2-7,TGTGCCACCAGTGACCAGGACAGTTCCTACGAGCAGTACTTC,CATSDQDSSYEQYF
.,TRBV7-8,TRBD1,TRBJ1-6,TGTGCCAGCAGCTTAGAGTCAGGGGGGCGATCACCCCTCCACTTT,CASSLESGGRSPLHF
.,TRBV15,TRBD1,TRBJ1-2,TGTGCCACCAGCAGAGGAGACAGGGGGCGCGACTATGGCTACACCTTC,CATSRGDRGRDYGYTF
.,TRBV30,.,TRBJ1-6,TGTGCCTGGAGTCTAGGGGAAGGCTATAATTCACCCCTCCACTTT,CAWSLGEGYNSPLHF
.,TRBV4-1,TRBD2,TRBJ2-7,TGCGCCAGCAGCCGGACTAGCGGGGAAGACGAGCAGTACTTC,CASSRTSGEDEQYF
.,TRBV27,TRBD2,TRBJ2-7,TGTGCCAGCAGGCCGGGAGGGCTGGCGGTCGAGCAGTACTTC,CASRPGGLAVEQYF
.,TRBV11-3,.,TRBJ1-1,TGTGCCAGCAGCGGGCAGGGGAGAGAAGCTTTCTTT,CASSGQGREAFF
.,TRBV3-1/TRBV3-2,.,TRBJ1-4,TGTGCCAGCAGCCAGGCGGGGGGCGCCCCGTTGGAAATGTTTTTT,CASSQAGGAPLEMFF
.,TRBV7-2,.,TRBJ1-5,TGTGCCAGCAGCTTAGCGACAGGCTGGAATCAGCCCCAGCATTTT,CASSLATGWNQPQHF
.,TRBV3-1/TRBV3-2,.,TRBJ2-5,TGTGCCAGCAGTCCCCAATCGACTACCCTGCCCCAGTACTTC,CASSPQSTTLPQYF
.,TRBV11-1,.,TRBJ2-2,TGTGCCAGCAGCTTACATCCAGGGAACACCGGGGAGCTGTTTTTT,CASSLHPGNTGELFF
.,TRBV30,TRBD2,TRBJ2-3,TGTGCCTGGAGCGGACTAGCGGGGGCCGTCACAGATACGCAGTATTTT,CAWSGLAGAVTDTQYF
.,TRBV5-6,.,TRBJ1-3,TGTGCCAGCAGCTCGGACAGTACGGTCCTCGGTGGAAACACCATATATTTT,CASSSDSTVLGGNTIYF
.,TRBV19,.,TRBJ1-1,TGTGCCAGTAGTAGGTCAGGGGATCCCAGTTTT,CASSRSGDPSF
.,TRBV4-1,.,TRBJ1-5,TGCGCCAGCAGCCGACACCTTAGCAATCAGCCCCAGCATTTT,CASSRHLSNQPQHF
once,TRBV5-1,.,TRBJ1-1,TGCGCCAGCAGCTTGGAGGGGGAGAACACTGAAGCTTTCTTT,CASSLEGENTEAFF
.,TRBV2,.,TRBJ1-3,TGTGCCAGCAGTAGCAGGGTAGGGTCAGGAAACACCATATATTTT,CASSSRVGSGNTIYF
once,TRBV5-5,.,TRBJ1-6,TGTGCCAGCAGCCACAGTGGGTCCAATTCACCCCTCCACTTT,CASSHSGSNSPLHF
.,TRBV4-1,.,TRBJ2-7,TGCGCCAGCAGCCTTCGAAGTGGAGAGTGGCGGAACTACGAGCAGTACTTC,CASSLRSGEWRNYEQYF
.,TRBV7-9,.,TRBJ1-2,TGTGCCAGCAGCTTAGGACAGGACCATGGCTACACCTTC,CASSLGQDHGYTF
.,TRBV6-5,.,TRBJ1-2,TGTGCCAGCAGTTACGGAGGAAATGGCTACACCTTC,CASSYGGNGYTF
once,TRBV4-1,.,TRBJ2-7,TGCGCCAGCAGCCAAGTATTTGACGAGCAGTACTTC,CASSQVFDEQYF